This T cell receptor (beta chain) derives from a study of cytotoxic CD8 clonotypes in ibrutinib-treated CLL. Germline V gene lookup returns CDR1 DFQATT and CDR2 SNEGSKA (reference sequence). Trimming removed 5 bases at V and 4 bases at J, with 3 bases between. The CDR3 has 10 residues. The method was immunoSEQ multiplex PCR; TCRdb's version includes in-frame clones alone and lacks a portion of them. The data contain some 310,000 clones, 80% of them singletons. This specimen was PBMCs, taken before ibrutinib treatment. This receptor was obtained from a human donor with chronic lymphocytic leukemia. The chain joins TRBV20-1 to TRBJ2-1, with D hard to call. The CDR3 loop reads CSAPYNEQFF. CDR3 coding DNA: TGCAGTGCTCCGTACAATGAGCAGTTCTTC.